Listed here are 14 T cell receptor beta chains from one sample, sequenced in a study of blood T cell repertoires in COVID-19. Libraries were prepared by immunoSEQ multiplex PCR; TCRdb keeps only in-frame clonotypes and omits some of them. The sample yields about 250,000 clones, around 89% seen once. Material for sequencing was peripheral blood. These receptors came from a woman aged 25-40 years with COVID-19, enrolled during active disease.

The chain carries TRBV7-2 and TRBJ2-5; D possibly corresponds to TRBD1 (7 bases). Trimming shortened V by 4 bases and J by 5 bases, and 26 bases separated the two germline ends. Germline V gene lookup returns CDR1 SGHTA and CDR2 FQGNSA. The CDR3 is 18 residues long. The CDR3 bases are TGTGCCAGCAGCTCCAACCGGGACAGCGTGAAAGGAGGGGAGACCCAGTACTTC. Translating it yields CASSSNRDSVKGGETQYF. The full variable domain, its missing parts supplied by reference TRBV7-2 and TRBJ2-5, is GAGVSQSPSNKVTEKGKDVELRCDPISGHTALYWYRQSLGQGLEFLIYFQGNSAPDKSGLPSDRFSAERTGGSVSTLTIQRTQQEDSAVYLCASSSNRDSVKGGETQYFGPGTRLLVL.

The chain has TRBV6-6 and TRBJ2-7; 9 bases fit TRBD2. This CDR3 comprises 15 residues. Per the germline V gene, CDR1 is MNHNY and CDR2 is SVGAGI (reference sequence). The junction had 10 bases not matched to a gene; V was cut back by 4 bases and J by 6 bases. Here the CDR3 reads CASSSPSGAGREQYV. CDR3 nucleotide sequence: TGTGCCAGCAGTTCCCCTAGCGGGGCCGGGCGCGAGCAGTACGTC.

The genes are TRBV7-8 and TRBJ2-1; weak D call: TRBD2 (5 bases). V dropped 1 base and J dropped 0 bases, with 10 bases sitting between them. This CDR3 comprises 16 residues. Germline V gives CDR1 SGHVS, CDR2 FQNEAQ. The CDR3: CASSLVGESSYNEQFF. Here the CDR3 DNA reads TGTGCCAGCAGCTTAGTCGGGGAAAGCTCCTACAATGAGCAGTTCTTC.

The chain employs TRBV4-3 and TRBJ1-2; D call uncertain. The CDR3 spans 14 residues. CDR1 is LGHNA, CDR2 YSLEER, per germline. V was shortened by 1 base and J by 0 bases, with 6 bases between the two germline ends. The CDR3, as DNA: TGCGCCAGCAGCCAAGCTAGAACTAACTATGGCTACACCTTC. Protein sequence: CASSQARTNYGYTF.

DNA of the CDR3: TGTGCCAGCAGCTTAGTTGGTTGGAGGGGAGAGACCCAGTACTTC. Translated: CASSLVGWRGETQYF. V and J are TRBV7-2 and TRBJ2-5, with D perhaps matching TRBD2 (6 bases). The CDR3 extends over 15 amino acids. V lost 1 base to trimming and J lost 4 bases, with 13 bases between them. Germline V gene sequence: CDR1 SGHTA, CDR2 FQGNSA.

The chain recombines TRBV19 with TRBJ1-5; 7 bases map to TRBD1. V gave up 3 bases and J gave up 9 bases; unmatched junction bases: 17. CDR1 LNHDA and CDR2 SQIVND come from the germline V gene (reference sequence). The CDR3 runs to 17 residues. This chain's CDR3 is CASSIQRDSSRYSPQHF. DNA of the CDR3: TGTGCCAGTAGTATCCAACGGGACAGCTCCCGATATTCGCCCCAGCATTTT. Combining the CDR3 with reference TRBV19 and TRBJ1-5 gives the whole variable domain DGGITQSPKYLFRKEGQNVTLSCEQNLNHDAMYWYRQDPGQGLRLIYYSQIVNDFQKGDIAEGYSVSREKKESFPLTVTSAQKNPTAFYLCASSIQRDSSRYSPQHFGDGTRLSIL.

This clone was recorded once. The chain employs TRBV10-3 and TRBJ2-5; TRBD1 matches 7 bases. This CDR3 spans 15 amino acids. With 8 bases clipped from V and 2 bases from J, the junction kept 11 bases outside the gene matches. The germline V gene has CDR1 ENHRY and CDR2 SYGVKD. The CDR3 nucleotides read TGTGCCATCTCTGCGAGGGACAGAACTCAAGAGACCCAGTACTTC. As protein: CAISARDRTQETQYF.

The chain links TRBV12-3 or TRBV12-4 to TRBJ1-1, with D tentatively TRBD1 (5 bases). The CDR3 has 13 amino acids. Trimming shortened V by 6 bases and J by 7 bases, and 15 bases separated the two germline ends. The CDR3 loop reads CASSQQAMGEAFF. CDR3 bases: TGTGCCAGCAGCCAACAGGCAATGGGTGAAGCTTTCTTT.

The rearrangement uses TRBV2 and TRBJ2-7; 9 positions match TRBD1. The V gene's germline CDR1 is SNHLY and CDR2 FYNNEI. Trimming removed 3 bases from V and 2 bases from J; junction bases left unmatched: 5. The CDR3 length is 15 residues. The CDR3 coding sequence is TGTGCCAGCAGTGAGGGGACAGGGCAGGCCTACGAGCAGTACTTC. Translation gives CASSEGTGQAYEQYF. The full variable domain, its missing parts supplied by reference TRBV2 and TRBJ2-7, is EPEVTQTPSHQVTQMGQEVILRCVPISNHLYFYWYRQILGQKVEFLVSFYNNEISEKSEIFDDQFSVERPDGSNFTLKIRSTKLEDSAMYFCASSEGTGQAYEQYFGPGTRLTVT.

The gene calls are TRBV4-1 and TRBJ2-1; D perhaps matches TRBD2 (5 bases). The germline CDR1 and CDR2 sequences are MGHRA and YSYEKL. The CDR3 contains 16 residues. Trimming stripped 0 bases from V and 4 bases from J, with 13 bases between. CDR3: CASSQEAQRSYNEQFF. For the CDR3, the DNA is TGCGCCAGCAGCCAAGAAGCCCAGCGGAGTTACAATGAGCAGTTCTTC.

This sequence joins TRBV28 and TRBJ1-2; unclear D gene. Germline V gene data show CDR1 as MDHEN and CDR2 as SYDVKM. Trimming cost V 5 bases and J 2 bases, with 15 bases left between them. The CDR3 covers 15 residues. The CDR3, as DNA: TGTGCCAGCAGTCTTGATTCTACGCTCAACTATGGCTACACCTTC. This codes for CASSLDSTLNYGYTF.

The chain employs TRBV7-9 and TRBJ1-1; 8 positions match TRBD1. This CDR3 spans 13 amino acids. Germline trimming cut 5 bases from V and 5 bases from J; bases unmatched to any gene: 4. In germline, CDR1 is SEHNR, CDR2 FQNEAQ (reference sequence). In DNA, the CDR3 is TGTGCCAGCAGCCGACAGGGGAGGACTGAAGCTTTCTTT. This translates into CASSRQGRTEAFF.

This clone was seen more than once but under ten times. The chain combines TRBV6-5 with TRBJ1-5; no reliable D call. CDR1 and CDR2 from the germline V gene are MNHEY and SVGAGI. V lost 0 bases, J lost 6 bases, and 9 bases lay in between. This CDR3 spans 14 amino acids. CDR3 residues: CASSYSRSFQPQHF. The CDR3, as DNA: TGTGCCAGCAGTTACTCGAGATCGTTTCAGCCCCAGCATTTT.

The chain is built from TRBV6-2 or TRBV6-3 and TRBJ2-7; D gene unclear. The V end was cut by 0 bases, the J end by 2 bases, with 14 bases between. The CDR3 loop spans 16 amino acids. Germline V CDR1 and CDR2: MNHEY, SVGEGT. The CDR3 sequence: CASSYSRGVDAYEQYF. In DNA, the CDR3 is TGTGCCAGCAGTTACTCGAGAGGTGTTGACGCCTACGAGCAGTACTTC.